This T cell receptor (beta chain) was recovered during a study of blood T cell repertoires in COVID-19. Overall study: The United States, Italy and Spain provided the acute and convalescent COVID-19 samples. From T cells, B-cell-depleted T cells, or PBMCs came the material, which was cDNA or gDNA.

Authors' methods: The assay estimated nucleated cells by amplifying reference gene primers. Profiling relied on immunoSEQ multiplex PCR, and the TCRdb table lists in-frame clones only, not all of them. The V and J calls and the clone size are those of that table, but D and trimming were determined from the DNA. The sample lists approximately 290,000 clones; 85% to 90% were seen once. Germline CDR1 MNHNY, CDR2 SVGAGI (reference sequence). V gave up 8 bases and J gave up 2 bases; unmatched junction bases: 9. The CDR3 has 14 residues. Seattle researchers signed up patients amid active infection and tracked them longitudinally.

The specimen was peripheral blood. The sequence came from a woman aged 25 to 39 with COVID-19, enrolled during active disease. This chain connects TRBV6-6 to TRBJ2-7; 7 bases are a match to TRBD1. CDR3 bases: TGTGCCAGCGGCCCACAGGGGTCAACCTACGAGCAGTACTTC. This translates into CASGPQGSTYEQYF.